The rows below give T cell receptor beta chains drawn from one sample of a study of response to subunit inactivated influenza vaccine. TCRdb reanalysed the RT-PCR reads using MiXCR and keeps one entry per CDR3 protein. Seen here are 500,000 or so distinct CDR3 sequences, 15% to 20% observed once, and the top ten hold less than 4%. Here the sequenced sample was CD4+ T cells sorted from PBMCs, taken about 23 months after vaccination. These receptors were collected from a man between 50 and 70 years old who received an inactivated influenza vaccine. Each CDR3 is given with its conserved first and last residue. Each record gives: V gene, D gene, J gene, clone size, CDR3 protein, CDR3 DNA. A D gene is named only where the DNA matches it firmly. A clone size is listed for some rows: how often the clone was seen (once, few, many), or a class if it is expanded.

v_gene: TRBV15; d_gene: NA; j_gene: TRBJ1-5; abundance: few; CDR3aa: CATSRDRANGQPQHF; CDR3nt: TGTGCCACCAGCAGAGATCGAGCGAATGGACAGCCCCAGCATTTT
v_gene: TRBV7-9; d_gene: TRBD2; j_gene: TRBJ2-1; abundance: few; CDR3aa: CASSLDWGSGAYNEQFF; CDR3nt: TGTGCCAGCAGCTTAGATTGGGGTAGCGGGGCTTACAATGAGCAGTTCTTC
v_gene: TRBV6-1; d_gene: TRBD1; j_gene: TRBJ1-2; abundance: NA; CDR3aa: CASSGTGRSSGYTF; CDR3nt: TGTGCCAGCTCCGGGACAGGGCGATCGTCGGGCTACACCTTC
v_gene: TRBV20-1; d_gene: TRBD2; j_gene: TRBJ2-3; abundance: few; CDR3aa: CSAPGTSGGDTQYF; CDR3nt: TGCAGTGCGCCCGGGACTAGCGGGGGAGATACGCAGTATTTT
v_gene: TRBV10-2; d_gene: NA; j_gene: TRBJ1-1; abundance: NA; CDR3aa: CASSGGGFDTEAFF; CDR3nt: TGCGCCAGCAGTGGAGGGGGGTTTGACACTGAAGCTTTCTTT
v_gene: TRBV12-3/TRBV12-4; d_gene: NA; j_gene: TRBJ1-2; abundance: many; CDR3aa: CASSRFNYGYTF; CDR3nt: TGTGCCAGCAGCCGATTTAACTATGGCTACACCTTC
v_gene: TRBV30; d_gene: NA; j_gene: TRBJ2-1; abundance: few; CDR3aa: CASNKAGDLDQFF; CDR3nt: TGTGCCTCCAACAAGGCAGGGGATTTAGATCAGTTCTTC
v_gene: TRBV29-1; d_gene: TRBD1; j_gene: TRBJ1-2; abundance: few; CDR3aa: CSATDRGGSNYGYTF; CDR3nt: TGCAGCGCTACGGACAGGGGGGGCTCTAACTATGGCTACACCTTC
v_gene: TRBV28; d_gene: NA; j_gene: TRBJ2-1; abundance: NA; CDR3aa: CASTSGPSGEQFF; CDR3nt: TGTGCCAGCACCTCGGGCCCCTCGGGTGAGCAGTTCTTC
v_gene: TRBV20-1; d_gene: TRBD2; j_gene: TRBJ2-3; abundance: few; CDR3aa: CSEGRDIDTQYF; CDR3nt: TGCAGTGAGGGGAGGGATATAGATACGCAGTATTTT
v_gene: TRBV25-1; d_gene: NA; j_gene: TRBJ1-5; abundance: NA; CDR3aa: CASSEGARDQPQHF; CDR3nt: TGTGCCAGCAGTGAGGGGGCTCGGGATCAGCCCCAGCATTTT
v_gene: TRBV29-1; d_gene: NA; j_gene: TRBJ2-3; abundance: once; CDR3aa: CSVAQGGRTDTQYF; CDR3nt: TGCAGCGTTGCACAGGGTGGGAGAACAGATACGCAGTATTTT
v_gene: TRBV5-1; d_gene: NA; j_gene: TRBJ1-1; abundance: few; CDR3aa: CASSVNWENTEAFF; CDR3nt: TGCGCCAGCAGCGTGAACTGGGAGAACACTGAAGCTTTCTTT
v_gene: TRBV7-2; d_gene: TRBD2; j_gene: TRBJ2-4; abundance: NA; CDR3aa: CASSLTSGLAKNIQYF; CDR3nt: TGTGCCAGCAGCTTGACTAGCGGGTTAGCCAAAAACATTCAGTACTTC
v_gene: TRBV5-1; d_gene: NA; j_gene: TRBJ1-1; abundance: many; CDR3aa: CASSLGQTNTEAFF; CDR3nt: TGTGCCAGCAGTTTGGGGCAAACCAACACTGAAGCTTTCTTT
v_gene: TRBV7-6; d_gene: TRBD2; j_gene: TRBJ2-7; abundance: NA; CDR3aa: CASSRGVSSYEQYF; CDR3nt: TGTGCCAGCAGCCGGGGGGTTAGCTCCTACGAGCAGTACTTC
v_gene: TRBV4-1; d_gene: NA; j_gene: TRBJ2-5; abundance: few; CDR3aa: CASSHRTGLTETQYF; CDR3nt: TGCGCCAGCAGCCACAGGACAGGACTAACGGAGACCCAGTACTTC
v_gene: TRBV12-3/TRBV12-4; d_gene: NA; j_gene: TRBJ2-3; abundance: NA; CDR3aa: CASSSRDGDTQYF; CDR3nt: TGTGCCAGCAGTTCTCGAGACGGAGATACGCAGTATTTT
v_gene: TRBV4-3; d_gene: NA; j_gene: TRBJ1-6; abundance: NA; CDR3aa: CASSPKAGGFSPLHF; CDR3nt: TGCGCCAGCAGCCCGAAGGCAGGAGGATTTTCACCCCTCCACTTT
v_gene: TRBV24-1; d_gene: TRBD2; j_gene: TRBJ2-2; abundance: few; CDR3aa: CAIRGAGELFF; CDR3nt: TGTGCCATCCGGGGGGCCGGGGAGCTGTTTTTT
v_gene: TRBV2; d_gene: TRBD1; j_gene: TRBJ2-1; abundance: few; CDR3aa: CASRGTGGPYNEQFF; CDR3nt: TGTGCCAGCAGGGGGACAGGGGGCCCCTACAATGAGCAGTTCTTC
v_gene: TRBV12-3/TRBV12-4; d_gene: NA; j_gene: TRBJ2-1; abundance: many; CDR3aa: CASGVYEQFF; CDR3nt: TGTGCCAGCGGGGTGTATGAGCAGTTCTTC
v_gene: TRBV2; d_gene: NA; j_gene: TRBJ2-2; abundance: NA; CDR3aa: CASGTPFTGELFF; CDR3nt: TGTGCCAGCGGGACTCCTTTCACCGGGGAGCTGTTTTTT
v_gene: TRBV7-9; d_gene: NA; j_gene: TRBJ1-1; abundance: NA; CDR3aa: CASSLPGKAFF; CDR3nt: TGTGCCAGCAGCTTACCAGGAAAAGCTTTCTTT
v_gene: TRBV12-3/TRBV12-4; d_gene: NA; j_gene: TRBJ2-2; abundance: NA; CDR3aa: CASTLYPPHWNTGELFF; CDR3nt: TGTGCCAGCACCCTTTATCCGCCACACTGGAACACCGGGGAGCTGTTTTTT
v_gene: TRBV5-1; d_gene: TRBD2; j_gene: TRBJ2-7; abundance: few; CDR3aa: CASSLGLADSYEQYF; CDR3nt: TGCGCCAGCAGCTTGGGACTAGCGGACTCCTACGAGCAGTACTTC
v_gene: TRBV12-5; d_gene: NA; j_gene: TRBJ2-1; abundance: NA; CDR3aa: CASGNPNNEQFF; CDR3nt: TGTGCTAGTGGGAATCCTAACAATGAGCAGTTCTTC
v_gene: TRBV4-2; d_gene: TRBD2; j_gene: TRBJ2-4; abundance: NA; CDR3aa: CASSQPLGEGSGKNIQYF; CDR3nt: TGTGCCAGCAGCCAACCCCTTGGGGAGGGTTCGGGCAAAAACATTCAGTACTTC
v_gene: TRBV20-1; d_gene: NA; j_gene: TRBJ2-7; abundance: NA; CDR3aa: CSARGGRGSSYEQYF; CDR3nt: TGCAGTGCTAGAGGGGGTCGGGGCAGCTCCTACGAGCAGTACTTC
v_gene: TRBV5-1; d_gene: NA; j_gene: TRBJ2-1; abundance: few; CDR3aa: CASSSADGRYNEQFF; CDR3nt: TGCGCCAGCAGCTCGGCGGATGGGCGGTACAATGAGCAGTTCTTC
v_gene: TRBV29-1; d_gene: NA; j_gene: TRBJ2-1; abundance: NA; CDR3aa: CSHREGVYNEQFF; CDR3nt: TGCAGCCACCGCGAGGGGGTTTACAATGAGCAGTTCTTC
v_gene: TRBV20-1; d_gene: TRBD2; j_gene: TRBJ2-7; abundance: NA; CDR3aa: CSGTSYTGYEQYF; CDR3nt: TGCAGTGGGACTAGCTACACCGGCTACGAGCAGTACTTC
v_gene: TRBV4-1; d_gene: NA; j_gene: TRBJ1-1; abundance: few; CDR3aa: CASSHLGGAFF; CDR3nt: TGCGCCAGCAGCCACCTGGGAGGGGCTTTCTTT
v_gene: TRBV5-6; d_gene: NA; j_gene: TRBJ2-3; abundance: NA; CDR3aa: CASRKQGSTDTQYF; CDR3nt: TGTGCCAGCAGAAAGCAGGGGTCCACAGATACGCAGTATTTT
v_gene: TRBV29-1; d_gene: NA; j_gene: TRBJ1-1; abundance: NA; CDR3aa: CSVDRGANEAFF; CDR3nt: TGCAGCGTTGACAGGGGAGCCAATGAAGCTTTCTTT
v_gene: TRBV24-1; d_gene: NA; j_gene: TRBJ1-1; abundance: NA; CDR3aa: CATRVKSNTEAFF; CDR3nt: TGTGCCACCAGGGTCAAGTCGAACACTGAAGCTTTCTTT
v_gene: TRBV29-1; d_gene: TRBD2; j_gene: TRBJ2-3; abundance: NA; CDR3aa: CSVHQVGGDWTDTQYF; CDR3nt: TGCAGCGTCCACCAAGTTGGGGGGGACTGGACAGATACGCAGTATTTT
v_gene: TRBV20-1; d_gene: NA; j_gene: TRBJ2-3; abundance: few; CDR3aa: CSASIAAMWDTQYF; CDR3nt: TGCAGTGCTAGTATAGCGGCCATGTGGGATACGCAGTATTTT
v_gene: TRBV10-3; d_gene: TRBD1; j_gene: TRBJ2-5; abundance: NA; CDR3aa: CAISDPTGVGETQYF; CDR3nt: TGTGCCATCAGCGACCCCACAGGGGTAGGGGAGACCCAGTACTTC
v_gene: TRBV7-9; d_gene: NA; j_gene: TRBJ2-3; abundance: NA; CDR3aa: CASSQLGQSTDTQYF; CDR3nt: TGTGCCAGCAGTCAACTAGGGCAGAGCACAGATACGCAGTATTTT
v_gene: TRBV7-9; d_gene: NA; j_gene: TRBJ2-2; abundance: NA; CDR3aa: CASSSTGGWELFF; CDR3nt: TGTGCCAGCAGCTCGACAGGCGGCTGGGAGCTGTTTTTT
v_gene: TRBV28; d_gene: NA; j_gene: TRBJ1-5; abundance: NA; CDR3aa: CASSIIQGRQPQHF; CDR3nt: TGTGCCAGCAGTATAATACAGGGACGACAGCCCCAGCATTTT
v_gene: TRBV6-5; d_gene: TRBD2; j_gene: TRBJ2-1; abundance: NA; CDR3aa: CASSPRVAGPYNEQFF; CDR3nt: TGTGCCAGCAGTCCCCGAGTAGCGGGGCCCTACAATGAGCAGTTCTTC
v_gene: TRBV7-2; d_gene: NA; j_gene: TRBJ2-1; abundance: NA; CDR3aa: CASSLAGSKNNEQFF; CDR3nt: TGTGCCAGCAGCTTAGCGGGCAGTAAAAACAATGAGCAGTTCTTC
v_gene: TRBV7-7; d_gene: NA; j_gene: TRBJ1-5; abundance: few; CDR3aa: CASRPGQPQHF; CDR3nt: TGTGCTAGCAGACCCGGCCAGCCCCAGCATTTT
v_gene: TRBV29-1; d_gene: TRBD1; j_gene: TRBJ2-3; abundance: NA; CDR3aa: CSVEDPGTGNTVTQYF; CDR3nt: TGCAGCGTTGAAGACCCCGGGACAGGGAACACAGTTACGCAGTATTTT
v_gene: TRBV20-1; d_gene: NA; j_gene: TRBJ2-1; abundance: NA; CDR3aa: CSARDLSGYNEQFF; CDR3nt: TGCAGTGCTAGAGATTTGAGCGGTTACAATGAGCAGTTCTTC
v_gene: TRBV4-2; d_gene: TRBD2; j_gene: TRBJ2-2; abundance: NA; CDR3aa: CASSQRQAGGRTGELFF; CDR3nt: TGTGCCAGCAGCCAACGCCAAGCGGGGGGACGCACCGGGGAGCTGTTTTTT
v_gene: TRBV3-1; d_gene: TRBD2; j_gene: TRBJ2-1; abundance: many; CDR3aa: CASRLAGTEQFF; CDR3nt: TGTGCCAGCAGACTAGCGGGTACTGAGCAGTTCTTC
v_gene: TRBV12-3/TRBV12-4; d_gene: TRBD1; j_gene: TRBJ2-2; abundance: few; CDR3aa: CASTLGQGGTGELFF; CDR3nt: TGTGCCAGCACCCTTGGACAGGGCGGAACCGGGGAGCTGTTTTTT
v_gene: TRBV7-2; d_gene: NA; j_gene: TRBJ2-2; abundance: few; CDR3aa: CASSPPVAGELFF; CDR3nt: TGTGCCAGCAGCCCGCCCGTGGCCGGGGAGCTGTTTTTT